This T cell receptor beta chain was found in a study of shared clonotypes between healthy human individuals. Whole-study context: Aged 18 to 49, the donors were a couple of women and three men.

The germline V and J ends were trimmed by 2 bases and 2 bases, with 10 bases remaining between them. Germline V gene lookup returns CDR1 SGHNT and CDR2 YENEEA. The CDR3 is made up of 15 amino acids. The table came from immunoSEQ multiplex PCR; TCRdb's copy has only in-frame clones and leaves some out. The sample carries roughly 500,000 clones, roughly four fifths recorded once. Sample: PBMCs. The chain carries TRBV11-3 and TRBJ1-3; possible D gene TRBD1, 6 bases. The clonotype originates from a woman aged 40 to 49 in good health. Some clones in this sample may be carry-over from other donors' samples. The CDR3, as DNA: TGTGCCAGCAGCTTACATACAGGGCCTGGAAACACCATATATTTT. It encodes CASSLHTGPGNTIYF.